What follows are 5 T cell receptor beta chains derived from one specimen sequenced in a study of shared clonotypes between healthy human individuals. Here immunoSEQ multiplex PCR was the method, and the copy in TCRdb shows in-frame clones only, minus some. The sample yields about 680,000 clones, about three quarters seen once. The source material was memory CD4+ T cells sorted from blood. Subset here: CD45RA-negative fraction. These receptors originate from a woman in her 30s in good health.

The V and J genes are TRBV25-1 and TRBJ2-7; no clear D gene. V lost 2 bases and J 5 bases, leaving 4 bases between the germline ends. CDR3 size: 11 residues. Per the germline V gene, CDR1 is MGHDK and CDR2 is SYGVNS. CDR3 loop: CASSENHEQYF. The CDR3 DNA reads TGTGCCAGCAGTGAAAATCACGAGCAGTACTTC.

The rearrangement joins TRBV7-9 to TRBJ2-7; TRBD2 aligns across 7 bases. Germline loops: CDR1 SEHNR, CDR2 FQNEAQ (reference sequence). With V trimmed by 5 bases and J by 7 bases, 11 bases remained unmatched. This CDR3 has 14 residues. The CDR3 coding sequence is TGTGCCAGCAGCCCGTCTGGCGGGACTAAAGAGCAGTACTTC. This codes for CASSPSGGTKEQYF.

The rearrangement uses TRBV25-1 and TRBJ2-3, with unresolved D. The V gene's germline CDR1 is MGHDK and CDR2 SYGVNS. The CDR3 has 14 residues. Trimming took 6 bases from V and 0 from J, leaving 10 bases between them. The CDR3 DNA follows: TGTGCCAGCAGAGCTAACCCTAGCACAGATACGCAGTATTTT. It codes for CASRANPSTDTQYF.

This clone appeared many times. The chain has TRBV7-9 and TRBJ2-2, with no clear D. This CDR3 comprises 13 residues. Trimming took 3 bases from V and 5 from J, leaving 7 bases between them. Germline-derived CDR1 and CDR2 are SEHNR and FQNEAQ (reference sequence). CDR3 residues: CASSFDITGELFF. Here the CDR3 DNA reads TGTGCCAGCAGCTTCGATATAACCGGGGAGCTGTTTTTT.

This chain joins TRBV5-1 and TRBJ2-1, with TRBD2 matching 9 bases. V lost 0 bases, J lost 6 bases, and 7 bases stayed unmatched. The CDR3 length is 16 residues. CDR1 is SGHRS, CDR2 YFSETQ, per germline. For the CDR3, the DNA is TGCGCCAGCAGCTTGGGGGTAGCGGGAGTGGGCAATGAGCAGTTCTTC. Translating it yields CASSLGVAGVGNEQFF.